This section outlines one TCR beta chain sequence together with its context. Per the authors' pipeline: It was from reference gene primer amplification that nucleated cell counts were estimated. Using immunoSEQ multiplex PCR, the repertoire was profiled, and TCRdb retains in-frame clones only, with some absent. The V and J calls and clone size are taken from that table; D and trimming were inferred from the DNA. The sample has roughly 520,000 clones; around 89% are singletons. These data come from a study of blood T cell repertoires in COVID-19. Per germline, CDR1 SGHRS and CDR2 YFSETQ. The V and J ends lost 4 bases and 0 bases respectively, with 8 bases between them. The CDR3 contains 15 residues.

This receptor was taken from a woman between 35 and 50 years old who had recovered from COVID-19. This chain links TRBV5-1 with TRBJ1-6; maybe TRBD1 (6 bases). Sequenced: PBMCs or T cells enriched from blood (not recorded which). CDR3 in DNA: TGCGCCAGCAGCCGGGGGGCCTCCTATAATTCACCCCTCCACTTT. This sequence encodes CASSRGASYNSPLHF.